Presented here are 14 T cell receptor beta chains from one specimen sequenced in a study of blood T cell repertoires in COVID-19 (dated by TCRdb to the early 2020s). The library came from the immunoSEQ multiplex PCR assay. In TCRdb, the immuneACCESS table is reduced to in-frame sequences with V and J assigned. These tables do not hold every clone; where another copy was compared, an unresolved V gene accounts for under half, and the others remain unexplained. Here the sample has about 88,000 clones; approximately 91% occur a single time. The top ten clonotypes cover over 1.5% of the sample. Material for sequencing was peripheral blood. Receptors were obtained from a man aged 60-69 years with acute or convalescent COVID-19.

J is TRBJ1-6 and V is TRBV7-2; no reliable D call. V lost 1 base and J lost 7, with 11 bases in between. The germline CDR1 and CDR2 sequences are SGHTA and FQGNSA. The CDR3 contains 15 residues. The CDR3 here is CASSLGTDVNSPLHF. The CDR3 bases are TGTGCCAGCAGCTTAGGTACAGACGTCAATTCACCCCTCCACTTT.

The J gene is TRBJ1-1, the V gene TRBV19, with 7 bases that match TRBD1. The CDR3 has 15 amino acids. The V and J ends lost 7 bases and 5 bases, in that order; junction bases with no gene match: 13. Germline V CDR1 and CDR2: LNHDA, SQIVND (reference sequence). CDR3 region: CASTVLRGRITEAFF. As DNA, the CDR3 is TGTGCCAGTACCGTCCTGAGGGGGCGGATTACTGAAGCTTTCTTT.

The chain joins TRBV6-2 or TRBV6-3 to TRBJ2-7; TRBD1 matches 8 bases. There are 14 residues in the CDR3. Germline V gene data show CDR1 as MNHEY and CDR2 as SVGEGT. Trimming at V came to 4 bases and at J to 5 bases, leaving 7 bases not matched to a gene. The CDR3 region is CASSFAGGLDEQYF. CDR3 coding DNA: TGTGCCAGCAGTTTCGCAGGGGGCCTCGACGAGCAGTACTTC.

The genes are TRBV28 and TRBJ1-6, with TRBD1 identical over 7 bases. Germline-derived CDR1 and CDR2 are MDHEN and SYDVKM. The CDR3 runs to 16 residues. V was clipped by 4 bases and J by 4 bases; unmatched bases: 7. The CDR3 protein is CASSSTGREYNSPLHF. CDR3 sequence (DNA): TGTGCCAGCAGTTCGACAGGGCGGGAATATAATTCACCCCTCCACTTT.

This rearrangement joins TRBV13 to TRBJ2-3, with 8 bases matching TRBD2. This CDR3 has 16 amino acids. V was clipped by 5 bases and J by 3 bases; unmatched bases: 10. Germline V gene lookup returns CDR1 PRHDT and CDR2 FYEKMQ (reference sequence). The DNA for the CDR3 is TGTGCCAGCAGCCCCCGCAGCGGGAGAATAACAGATACGCAGTATTTT. Its translation is CASSPRSGRITDTQYF.

The chain is built from TRBV28 and TRBJ1-5; possible D gene TRBD1, 5 bases. V was pared by 7 bases and J by 0 bases, with 16 bases between. CDR1 MDHEN and CDR2 SYDVKM come from the germline V gene. The CDR3 loop spans 16 amino acids. The DNA of the CDR3 is TGTGCCAGCATCCCATGGGGCGGGGCTAGCAATCAGCCCCAGCATTTT. Protein sequence: CASIPWGGASNQPQHF.

V and J are TRBV15 and TRBJ1-6; D is possibly TRBD1 (6 bases). The CDR3 contains 17 residues. Looked up from germline, CDR1 is LNHNV and CDR2 is YYDKDF (reference sequence). V was cut by 0 bases and J by 7 bases, with 16 bases left in between. In nucleotides, the CDR3 is TGTGCCACCAGCAGAGAGGCACGAGGGAGGGGGAATTCACCCCTCCACTTT. Encoded protein: CATSREARGRGNSPLHF.

The rearrangement links TRBV19 to TRBJ2-2; 8 bases fit TRBD1. The V gene end was trimmed by 5 bases and the J gene end by 3 bases; junction bases not matched to a gene: 11. CDR1 is LNHDA and CDR2 is SQIVND in the germline V gene (reference sequence). The CDR3 sequence is 17 residues long. The CDR3 bases are TGTGCCAGTAGTTTTCCAGGGGGCTTATTCGACACCGGGGAGCTGTTTTTT. Translated: CASSFPGGLFDTGELFF.

The chain employs TRBV5-6 and TRBJ2-5; possibly TRBD1 for D (5 bases). CDR3 length equals 17 residues. V was cut by 4 bases and J by 2 bases, with 21 bases left in between. Looked up from germline, CDR1 is SGHDT and CDR2 is YYEEEE. The CDR3 sequence is CASSSFISQGSQETQYF. The CDR3 DNA is TGTGCCAGCAGCAGTTTCATAAGCCAGGGTTCGCAAGAGACCCAGTACTTC. Looking up the rest from reference TRBV5-6 and TRBJ2-5 gives the full variable domain: DAGVTQSPTHLIKTRGQQVTLRCSPKSGHDTVSWYQQALGQGPQFIFQYYEEEERQRGNFPDRFSGHQFPNYSSELNVNALLLGDSALYLCASSSFISQGSQETQYFGPGTRLLVL.

The V and J genes are TRBV19 and TRBJ2-2; D uncertain. Trimming left V 9 bases short and J 0 bases short, with 14 bases between. Germline V gene sequence: CDR1 LNHDA, CDR2 SQIVND (reference sequence). The CDR3 has 15 residues. For the CDR3, the DNA is TGTGCCAGCCAGACGGAGAATCCGAACACCGGGGAGCTGTTTTTT. It specifies CASQTENPNTGELFF.

This clone showed up just once. V gene TRBV7-8 combines with J gene TRBJ1-3; the D is unclear. The V end lost 5 bases, the J end lost 3 bases, and 14 bases lay between the germline ends. Germline V lookup: CDR1 SGHVS, CDR2 FQNEAQ. This CDR3 contains 15 residues. The CDR3 here is CASSLREGGGNTIYF. The CDR3 DNA follows: TGTGCCAGCAGCCTCCGGGAGGGAGGTGGAAACACCATATATTTT.

In DNA, the CDR3 is TGTGCCAGCAGCTTGGATCCAGGGGGGCAAGAGACCCAGTACTTC. Amino acids: CASSLDPGGQETQYF. The chain joins TRBV5-4 to TRBJ2-5, with D possibly matching TRBD1 (7 bases). CDR3 length: 15 residues. V was shortened by 0 bases and J by 2 bases, with 11 bases between the two germline ends. CDR1 SGHNT and CDR2 YYREEE come from the germline V gene (reference sequence).

The chain combines TRBV18 with TRBJ1-4; D is uncertain. The germline V gene encodes CDR1 KGHSH and CDR2 LQKENI. The CDR3 is 14 residues long. V was cut by 3 bases and J by 6 bases, with 11 bases left in between. The DNA of the CDR3 is TGTGCCAGCTCACCTTCGGGATCGGATGAAAAACTGTTTTTT. It is translated as CASSPSGSDEKLFF. The complete variable domain, with remaining parts taken from reference TRBV18 and TRBJ1-4, reads NAGVMQNPRHLVRRRGQEARLRCSPMKGHSHVYWYRQLPEEGLKFMVYLQKENIIDESGMPKERFSAEFPKEGPSILRIQQVVRGDSAAYFCASSPSGSDEKLFFGSGTQLSVL.

The J gene is TRBJ1-6, the V gene TRBV7-2; 9 bases align to TRBD1. The ends lost 6 bases at V and 9 bases at J; junction bases unmatched: 9. Germline V gives CDR1 SGHTA, CDR2 FQGNSA. This CDR3 comprises 15 residues. The CDR3 region has the DNA TGTGCCAGCAGAGGAGGGGGACAGGGTGCTTCACCCCTCCACTTT. Amino acid sequence: CASRGGGQGASPLHF.